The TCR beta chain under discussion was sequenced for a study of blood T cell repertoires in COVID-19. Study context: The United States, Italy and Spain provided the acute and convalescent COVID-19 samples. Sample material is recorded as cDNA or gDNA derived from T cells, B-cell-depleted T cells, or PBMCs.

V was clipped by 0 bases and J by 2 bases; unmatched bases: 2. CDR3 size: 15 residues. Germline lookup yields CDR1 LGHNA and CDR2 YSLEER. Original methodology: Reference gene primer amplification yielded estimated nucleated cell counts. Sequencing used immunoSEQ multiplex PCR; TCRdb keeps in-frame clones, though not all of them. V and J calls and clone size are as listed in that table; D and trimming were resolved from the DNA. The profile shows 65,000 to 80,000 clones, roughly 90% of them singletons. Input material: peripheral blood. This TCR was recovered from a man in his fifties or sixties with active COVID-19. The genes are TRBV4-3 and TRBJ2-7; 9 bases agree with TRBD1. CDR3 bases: TGCGCCAGCAGCCAAGATAGGGACAGGGCCTACGAGCAGTACTTC. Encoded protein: CASSQDRDRAYEQYF.